What follows are 18 T cell receptor beta chains derived from one specimen sequenced in a study of cytomegalovirus exposure and HLA in healthy donors. The PCR made use of 60 Vbeta and 13 Jbeta primers. This table comes from immunoSEQ multiplex PCR, and its TCRdb copy is limited to in-frame clones, with some not included. The data contain over 150,000 clones, about 83% of them singletons. Sequencing was carried out using PBMCs. All receptors derive from a woman aged 40 to 50 in good health and CMV-seronegative.

J is TRBJ1-2 and V is TRBV4-1; D perhaps matches TRBD1 (5 bases). The CDR3 consists of 18 residues. V was pared by 0 bases and J by 4 bases, with 21 bases between. Germline CDR1 and CDR2: MGHRA and YSYEKL. CDR3 in DNA: TGCGCCAGCAGCCAAGATACGCCAGGGTCTGCTCAAGGCTATGGCTACACCTTC. This translates into CASSQDTPGSAQGYGYTF.

The chain joins TRBV2 to TRBJ1-2; maybe TRBD1 (6 bases). Germline V gene data show CDR1 as SNHLY and CDR2 as FYNNEI. With 6 bases removed from V and 8 bases from J, the gap between germline ends came to 19 bases. The CDR3 spans 14 residues. The CDR3, as DNA: TGTGCCAGCAGCGAAATTGGGTCGGGGGGCGGCTACACCTTC. Translating it yields CASSEIGSGGGYTF. Together with reference TRBV2 and TRBJ1-2, the CDR3 gives the full variable domain: EPEVTQTPSHQVTQMGQEVILRCVPISNHLYFYWYRQILGQKVEFLVSFYNNEISEKSEIFDDQFSVERPDGSNFTLKIRSTKLEDSAMYFCASSEIGSGGGYTFGSGTRLTVV.

The genes are TRBV19 and TRBJ2-1; 8 nucleotides match TRBD2. V trimming: 4 bases; J trimming: 8 bases; junction bases outside the gene matches: 7. This CDR3 spans 14 amino acids. In germline, CDR1 is LNHDA, CDR2 SQIVND (reference sequence). The CDR3: CASSTDGGAYEQFF. For the CDR3, the DNA is TGTGCCAGTAGTACGGACGGGGGGGCATATGAGCAGTTCTTC. The full variable domain, completed using reference TRBV19 and TRBJ2-1, is DGGITQSPKYLFRKEGQNVTLSCEQNLNHDAMYWYRQDPGQGLRLIYYSQIVNDFQKGDIAEGYSVSREKKESFPLTVTSAQKNPTAFYLCASSTDGGAYEQFFGPGTRLTVL.

This clone showed up just once. The chain is built from TRBV7-6 and TRBJ1-1; 7 bases line up with TRBD1. Germline V gene lookup returns CDR1 SGHVS and CDR2 FNYEAQ. CDR3 length: 13 amino acids. J lost 8 bases, V lost 7 bases, and 10 bases had no gene match. Here the CDR3 reads CASTAGGTYEAFF. CDR3 bases: TGTGCCAGCACGGCAGGGGGAACCTACGAAGCTTTCTTT.

The chain has TRBV19 and TRBJ2-1; 7 bases fit TRBD2. The CDR3 runs 15 residues. Germline-derived CDR1 and CDR2 are LNHDA and SQIVND (reference sequence). V shed 5 bases and J 7 bases; nucleotides not matched to a gene: 11. CDR3 region: CASSLGTTLGNEQFF. The CDR3 coding sequence is TGTGCCAGTAGTCTGGGGACTACCTTGGGGAATGAGCAGTTCTTC.

The chain combines TRBV28 with TRBJ2-3; 10 bases fit TRBD2. The germline V gene has CDR1 MDHEN and CDR2 SYDVKM. The CDR3 has 15 amino acids. Trimming cost V 8 bases and J 3 bases; bases outside gene matches: 8. CDR3 protein: CASAYTSGETDTQYF. The CDR3, as DNA: TGTGCCAGCGCCTACACTAGCGGGGAGACAGATACGCAGTATTTT.

V gene TRBV10-2 combines with J gene TRBJ2-1; 7 positions match TRBD1. The CDR3 sequence is 15 residues long. V lost 6 bases, J lost 0 bases, and 5 bases stayed unmatched. From germline, CDR1 is WSHSY and CDR2 SAAADI. The CDR3 loop is CASRIQGSSYNEQFF. CDR3 bases: TGCGCCAGCAGGATACAGGGGAGCTCCTACAATGAGCAGTTCTTC.

This clone was observed once. CDR3 loop: CASSPDRGADQPQHF. CDR3 DNA: TGCGCCAGCAGCCCTGACAGGGGGGCGGATCAGCCCCAGCATTTT. The V gene is TRBV5-1, the J gene TRBJ1-5, with 9 bases matching TRBD1. Trimming cost V 4 bases and J 5 bases; bases outside gene matches: 7. Germline loops: CDR1 SGHRS, CDR2 YFSETQ. The CDR3 covers 15 residues.

J is TRBJ2-1 and V is TRBV7-8; 8 nucleotides align to TRBD1. This CDR3 comprises 18 residues. The ends lost 2 bases at V and 5 bases at J; junction bases unmatched: 14. Germline V CDR1 and CDR2: SGHVS, FQNEAQ. CDR3 residues: CASSLTSVRGPYHNEQFF. CDR3 coding DNA: TGTGCCAGCAGCTTAACCTCGGTCAGGGGGCCGTACCACAATGAGCAGTTCTTC.

The CDR3 sequence: CAWSVQAGGAYEQYF. The CDR3 nucleotides read TGTGCCTGGAGTGTACAAGCGGGAGGTGCCTACGAGCAGTACTTC. The chain combines TRBV30 with TRBJ2-7, with TRBD2 matching over 9 bases. This CDR3 comprises 15 residues. Germline V CDR1 and CDR2: GTSNPN, SVGIG (reference sequence). The V and J ends lost 0 bases and 2 bases, in that order; junction bases with no gene match: 5. Full variable domain (remainder filled in from reference TRBV30 and TRBJ2-7): SQTIHQWPATLVQPVGSPLSLECTVEGTSNPNLYWYRQAAGRGLQLLFYSVGIGQISSEVPQNLSASRPQDRQFILSSKKLLLSDSGFYLCAWSVQAGGAYEQYFGPGTRLTVT.

The chain couples TRBV6-4 to TRBJ1-1; D perhaps matches TRBD1 (6 bases). CDR3 size: 15 residues. Germline V gene data show CDR1 as MRHNA and CDR2 as SNTAGT. V lost 1 base to trimming and J lost 4 bases, with 13 bases between them. The CDR3 loop reads CASSDWAGATTEAFF. The CDR3 coding sequence is TGTGCCAGCAGTGACTGGGCAGGGGCGACCACTGAAGCTTTCTTT.

The V call is TRBV19, the J call TRBJ1-1; D may be TRBD1 (5 bases). The germline V gene encodes CDR1 LNHDA and CDR2 SQIVND (reference sequence). V lost 7 bases, J lost 1 base, and 19 bases lay in between. CDR3 length: 16 residues. CDR3 sequence (DNA): TGTGCCAGTATAAGTGAAGGAGGGCAGGGGAACACTGAAGCTTTCTTT. Amino acid sequence: CASISEGGQGNTEAFF.

The V gene is TRBV6-5, the J gene TRBJ2-3; 12 nucleotides match TRBD2. Trimming cost V 2 bases and J 3 bases; bases outside gene matches: 3. CDR3 length equals 16 residues. From germline, CDR1 is MNHEY and CDR2 SVGAGI. The CDR3, as DNA: TGTGCCAGCAGTTACCCTGGGACTAGCGGGACAGATACGCAGTATTTT. Translated: CASSYPGTSGTDTQYF.

This CDR3 is CASINYGRFAGDTEAFF. As DNA, the CDR3 is TGCGCCAGCATCAACTACGGGAGATTCGCGGGGGACACTGAAGCTTTCTTT. The chain combines TRBV4-1 with TRBJ1-1, with D possibly TRBD1 on 5 matching bases. The CDR3 is 17 amino acids. The V end lost 7 bases, the J end lost 3 bases, and 24 bases lay between the germline ends. Germline V gene data show CDR1 as MGHRA and CDR2 as YSYEKL.

As concerns this clone: A junction boundary mismatches the germline segment, possibly from a read error. The chain links TRBV7-7 to TRBJ2-5, with D possibly TRBD1 on 5 matching bases. Germline V CDR1 and CDR2: SSHAT, FNYEAQ (reference sequence). The CDR3 has 16 amino acids. The CDR3, as DNA: TGTGCTAGCAGCCGCAGCGTAGGGGCTATCCAAGAGACCCAGTACTTC. It encodes CASSRSVGAIQETQYF. Combining the CDR3 with reference TRBV7-7 and TRBJ2-5 gives the whole variable domain GAGVSQSPRYKVTKRGQDVTLRCDPISSHATLYWYQQALGQGPEFLTYFNYEAQPDKSGLPSDRFSAERPEGSISTLTIQRTEQRDSAMYRCASSRSVGAIQETQYFGPGTRLLVL.

V and J are TRBV11-3 and TRBJ1-2, with TRBD1 matching over 8 bases. The J segment lost 4 bases and the V segment lost 4 bases, leaving 17 bases of the junction unmatched. The CDR3 has 18 amino acids. Germline CDR1 SGHNT, CDR2 YENEEA. CDR3 sequence reads: CASSSNPVLTGGSYGYTF. The CDR3 DNA is TGTGCCAGCAGCTCCAATCCAGTATTAACAGGGGGTTCCTATGGCTACACCTTC.

This clone was seen only once. The chain links TRBV27 to TRBJ1-6; D perhaps matches TRBD1 (6 bases). Germline V gives CDR1 MNHEY, CDR2 SMNVEV (reference sequence). The CDR3 loop spans 16 amino acids. Trimming removed 4 bases at V and 6 bases at J, with 16 bases between. The CDR3 reads CASSSGLYRVNSPLHF. DNA of the CDR3: TGTGCCAGCAGTTCCGGTCTCTACAGGGTTAATTCACCCCTCCACTTT.

This clone showed up just once. The chain links TRBV19 to TRBJ1-3, with 10 bases aligning to TRBD1. The CDR3 is 14 residues long. The ends lost 5 bases at V and 6 bases at J; junction bases unmatched: 4. Germline V gene data show CDR1 as LNHDA and CDR2 as SQIVND (reference sequence). The CDR3 reads CASSGTGAANTIYF. DNA of the CDR3: TGTGCCAGTAGTGGGACAGGGGCGGCAAACACCATATATTTT.